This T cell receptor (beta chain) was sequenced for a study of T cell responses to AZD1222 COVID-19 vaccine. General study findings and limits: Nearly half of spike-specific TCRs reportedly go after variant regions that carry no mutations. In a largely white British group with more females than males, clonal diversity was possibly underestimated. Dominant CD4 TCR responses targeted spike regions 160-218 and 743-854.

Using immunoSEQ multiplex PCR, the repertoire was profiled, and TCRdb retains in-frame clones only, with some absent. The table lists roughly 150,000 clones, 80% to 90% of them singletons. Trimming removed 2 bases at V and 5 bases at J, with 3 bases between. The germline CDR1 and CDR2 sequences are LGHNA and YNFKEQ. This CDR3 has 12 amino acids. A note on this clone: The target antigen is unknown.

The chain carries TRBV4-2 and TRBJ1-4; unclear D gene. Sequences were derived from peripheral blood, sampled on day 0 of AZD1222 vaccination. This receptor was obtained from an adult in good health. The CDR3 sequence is CASSQSNEKLFF. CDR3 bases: TGTGCCAGCAGCCAATCAAATGAAAAACTGTTTTTT.